The present TCR beta chain was sequenced within a study of regulatory T cells in long-lasting Graves disease. This clonotype was detected ten times or more. Germline V gene lookup returns CDR1 SGHNT and CDR2 YENEEA. CDR3 size: 14 residues. Trimming took off 5 bases at V and 6 bases at J, with 14 bases between the two ends. Investigators prepared the TCR beta libraries by applying iRepertoire HTBI primers and Arm-PCR of CDR3 regions. TCRdb reprocessed the multiplex PCR reads with MiXCR, giving one entry per CDR3 protein. Of hundreds of thousands of distinct CDR3 sequences in the sample, 15% to 20% are singletons; the top ten hold about 10%. Time point here: newly diagnosed GD, antithyroid drugs for less than 3 months. After RNA was extracted from PBMCs, the TCR library was made from it. The data also belong to a second study, concerning T cells in Graves' hyperthyroidism and ophthalmopathy.

The material sequenced was peripheral blood mononuclear cells (PBMCs), taken at new diagnosis, from a patient treated with antithyroid drugs. This TCR was sampled from a woman aged 25 to 45 with Graves disease. The chain is built from TRBV11-3 and TRBJ2-1; D gene unclear. The CDR3 DNA reads as TGTGCCAGCAGCGCCGGGCACCTAGGCAATGAGCAGTTCTTC. Its protein product is CASSAGHLGNEQFF.